This record looks at one T cell receptor beta chain sequence and its context. Individual cDNA molecules were tagged with unique molecular identifiers, the study reported. TCRdb redid the calling of the 5' RACE reads with MiXCR, one entry per CDR3 protein. The repertoire holds more than 20,000 distinct CDR3 sequences, with approximately 4.5% as singletons. This sample was included in a study of early T cells in non-severe SARS-CoV-2 infection. Material: whole blood. The sequence came from an adult who was a healthcare worker with PCR-confirmed SARS-CoV-2 infection or an uninfected control (not recorded which).

CDR3 DNA sequence: TGCGCCAGCAGCCAAGACGGGACTAGCGGGCCCCTCACAGATACGCAGTATTTT. Translating it yields CASSQDGTSGPLTDTQYF. This rearrangement joins TRBV4-3 to TRBJ2-3; 12 positions agree with TRBD2. The CDR3 consists of 18 residues. V lost 0 bases and J lost 2; bases outside the gene matches: 6. Germline V gives CDR1 LGHNA, CDR2 YSLEER.